The entry below gives a single T cell receptor beta chain sequence along with its context. Clones were read by immunoSEQ multiplex PCR, and TCRdb kept only the in-frame ones, dropping some. This sample has about 89,000 clones, with approximately 89% found just once. This sample was taken from a study of control samples from healthy donors and cancer patients. The CDR3 has 13 residues. In germline, CDR1 is SGHRS, CDR2 YFSETQ. V was pared by 2 bases and J by 5 bases, with 8 bases between. The sequence was collected from a man aged 25-40 years in good health. The chain carries TRBV5-1 and TRBJ2-1; possibly TRBD1 for D (5 bases). Material for sequencing was blood. CDR3 sequence reads: CASSFDSHNEQFF. CDR3 nucleotide sequence: TGCGCCAGCAGCTTTGACAGTCACAATGAGCAGTTCTTC.